The 13 T cell receptor beta chains below come from one sample, sequenced in a study of blood T cell repertoires in COVID-19. This table comes from immunoSEQ multiplex PCR, and its TCRdb copy is limited to in-frame clones, with some not included. This sample has roughly 350,000 clones, with 80% to 90% found just once. Sequencing was performed on peripheral blood. The receptors come from a woman in her thirties with COVID-19, enrolled during active disease.

This rearrangement joins TRBV6-2 or TRBV6-3 to TRBJ2-2, with TRBD1 identical over 7 bases. Per the germline V gene, CDR1 is MNHEY and CDR2 is SVGEGT. The CDR3 sequence is 15 residues long. The junction had 9 bases not matched to a gene; V was cut back by 6 bases and J by 5 bases. Here the CDR3 DNA reads TGTGCCAGCAGCCGGGACAGCCAAGGTACCGGGGAGCTGTTTTTT. Its protein is CASSRDSQGTGELFF.

The CDR3 region has the DNA TGTGCCAGCAGCCCCTTCCCTGAGATCAATGAGCAGTTCTTC. The encoded protein is CASSPFPEINEQFF. V and J are TRBV9 and TRBJ2-1; D gene unclear. The CDR3 spans 14 residues. Trimming pared 4 bases from V and 6 bases from J, leaving 14 bases between. CDR1 SGDLS and CDR2 YYNGEE come from the germline V gene.

A few counts support this clone. The same CDR3 can be traced to other DNA sequences in this sample. V usage is TRBV2 and J usage is TRBJ2-5, with D possibly matching TRBD1 (6 bases). V lost 5 bases to trimming and J lost 2 bases, with 9 bases between them. The CDR3 is 13 residues long. Germline lookup yields CDR1 SNHLY and CDR2 FYNNEI. This CDR3 is CASSRDIQETQYF. CDR3 DNA sequence: TGTGCCAGCAGTCGGGACATACAAGAGACCCAGTACTTC.

The chain combines TRBV5-4 with TRBJ2-7; TRBD1 matches at 9 bases. V gave up 4 bases and J gave up 1 base; unmatched junction bases: 3. The germline V gene has CDR1 SGHNT and CDR2 YYREEE (reference sequence). The CDR3 is made up of 14 amino acids. In nucleotides, the CDR3 is TGTGCCAGCAGCCCCGGGACAGGGTCCTACGAGCAGTACTTC. Translating it yields CASSPGTGSYEQYF.

This clone was found once. The rearrangement links TRBV19 to TRBJ2-3; D perhaps matches TRBD1 (5 bases). The germline V gene has CDR1 LNHDA and CDR2 SQIVND (reference sequence). Trimming took 5 bases from V and 2 from J, leaving 23 bases between them. The CDR3 extends over 18 amino acids. Written as DNA, the CDR3 is TGTGCCAGTAGTCAAGGCCCCAAATGGGGCAGGGCCACAGATACGCAGTATTTT. Its translation: CASSQGPKWGRATDTQYF.

This clone was seen just once. The chain links TRBV6-6 to TRBJ1-2; 11 nucleotides line up with TRBD1. J gave up 4 bases and V 7 bases, and 11 bases lay outside the gene matches. The CDR3 extends over 16 amino acids. The germline V gene encodes CDR1 MNHNY and CDR2 SVGAGI (reference sequence). The CDR3, as DNA: TGTGCCAGCACTCACCTCGGACAGGGGGCAGGCTATGGCTACACCTTC. Protein: CASTHLGQGAGYGYTF.

The table lists this clone with a count of one. The V and J genes are TRBV28 and TRBJ2-7, with D possibly being TRBD2 (5 bases). CDR3 length: 14 residues. From germline, CDR1 is MDHEN and CDR2 SYDVKM. Trimming took off 5 bases at V and 3 bases at J, with 14 bases between the two ends. The CDR3 DNA sequence: TGTGCCAGCAGTCGCGACGGGGAGATCTACGAGCAGTACTTC. Its protein is CASSRDGEIYEQYF.

The CDR3 region is CSVAERQGFQPQHF. The CDR3 nucleotides are TGCAGCGTTGCCGAGAGGCAGGGGTTTCAGCCCCAGCATTTT. V and J are TRBV29-1 and TRBJ1-5; D perhaps matches TRBD1 (6 bases). The germline V gene encodes CDR1 SQVTM and CDR2 ANQGSEA. This CDR3 contains 14 residues. Trimming removed 4 bases from V and 6 bases from J, with 16 bases in between.

The CDR3, as DNA: TGTGCCAGCAGGGCAGGGGGCACTGAAGCTTTCTTT. Translating gives CASRAGGTEAFF. The V and J genes are TRBV28 and TRBJ1-1, with 7 bases fitting TRBD1. The CDR3 sequence is 12 residues long. The junction had 2 bases not matched to a gene; V was cut back by 6 bases and J by 4 bases. The V gene's germline CDR1 is MDHEN and CDR2 SYDVKM. The entire variable domain, with the rest obtained from reference TRBV28 and TRBJ1-1, is as follows: DVKVTQSSRYLVKRTGEKVFLECVQDMDHENMFWYRQDPGLGLRLIYFSYDVKMKEKGDIPEGYSVSREKKERFSLILESASTNQTSMYLCASRAGGTEAFFGQGTRLTVV.

The CDR3 is CASSSVSRGTGELFF. The DNA for the CDR3 is TGTGCCAGTAGTTCGGTCAGTCGGGGCACCGGGGAGCTGTTTTTT. The V gene is TRBV19, the J gene TRBJ2-2, with D perhaps matching TRBD2 (5 bases). V was cut by 5 bases and J by 4 bases, with 14 bases left in between. This CDR3 contains 15 residues. Looked up from germline, CDR1 is LNHDA and CDR2 is SQIVND (reference sequence). Drawing the rest from reference TRBV19 and TRBJ2-2, the complete variable domain is DGGITQSPKYLFRKEGQNVTLSCEQNLNHDAMYWYRQDPGQGLRLIYYSQIVNDFQKGDIAEGYSVSREKKESFPLTVTSAQKNPTAFYLCASSSVSRGTGELFFGEGSRLTVL.

This chain joins TRBV6-5 and TRBJ1-6; 7 bases align to TRBD1. Germline trimming cut 9 bases from V and 6 bases from J; bases unmatched to any gene: 8. The CDR3 is 14 residues long. CDR1 and CDR2 (germline): MNHEY, SVGAGI. CDR3 nucleotide sequence: TGTGCCAGTAGGGCCGACAGGGCTAATTCACCCCTCCACTTT. Amino acids: CASRADRANSPLHF.

The rearrangement joins TRBV11-2 to TRBJ1-3, with D uncertain. Germline V gene data show CDR1 as SGHAT and CDR2 as FQNNGV. With 4 bases removed from V and 0 bases from J, the gap between germline ends came to 22 bases. The CDR3 loop spans 19 amino acids. The CDR3 loop is CASSSPNGELVTSGNTIYF. In DNA form, the CDR3 reads TGTGCCAGCAGCTCGCCCAACGGGGAGCTGGTCACCTCTGGAAACACCATATATTTT.

The V gene is TRBV7-6, the J gene TRBJ2-1; D is perhaps TRBD1 (6 bases). This CDR3 comprises 15 residues. V was pared by 6 bases and J by 0 bases, with 12 bases between. Germline CDR1 and CDR2: SGHVS and FNYEAQ. In DNA, the CDR3 is TGTGCCAGCAGGCCAGGGGCACTCTCCTACAATGAGCAGTTCTTC. Translating gives CASRPGALSYNEQFF.